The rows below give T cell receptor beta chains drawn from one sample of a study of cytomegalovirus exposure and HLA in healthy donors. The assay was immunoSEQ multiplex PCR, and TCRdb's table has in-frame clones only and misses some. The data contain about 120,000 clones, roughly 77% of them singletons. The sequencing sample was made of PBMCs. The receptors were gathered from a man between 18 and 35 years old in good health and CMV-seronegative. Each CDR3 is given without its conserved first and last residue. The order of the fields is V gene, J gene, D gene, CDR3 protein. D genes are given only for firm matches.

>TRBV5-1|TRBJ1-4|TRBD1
ASSSGTGGRANEKLF
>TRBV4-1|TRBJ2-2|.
ASSQDGVNTGELF
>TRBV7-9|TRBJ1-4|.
ASSFPEQQNEKLF
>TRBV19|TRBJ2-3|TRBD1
ASTAGTGMLDTQY
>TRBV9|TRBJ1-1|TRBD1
ASSVEGATEAF
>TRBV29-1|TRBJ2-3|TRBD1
SAQTGGRATDTQY
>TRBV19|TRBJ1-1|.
ASMRGGEDTEAF
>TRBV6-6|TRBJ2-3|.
ASSWERARDTQY
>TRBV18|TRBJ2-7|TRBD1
ASSNFNRGKSNEQY
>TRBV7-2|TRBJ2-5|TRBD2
ASRSGGGPQETQY
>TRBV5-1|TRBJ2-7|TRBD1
ASSGRDRSSYEQY
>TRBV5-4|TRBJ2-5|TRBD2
ASSSGTSGVQETQY
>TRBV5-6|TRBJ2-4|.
ASSRWSGAKNIQY
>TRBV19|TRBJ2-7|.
ASSISVLPYEQY
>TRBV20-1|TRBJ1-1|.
SAVMNTEAF
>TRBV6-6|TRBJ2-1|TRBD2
ASSRGGGRYNEQF
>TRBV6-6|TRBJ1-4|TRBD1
ASSLRQGNEKLF
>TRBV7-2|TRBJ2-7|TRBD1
ASSSPPGQGSYEQY
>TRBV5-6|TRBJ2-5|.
ASSVLQETQY
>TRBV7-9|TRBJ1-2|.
ASSSHVGSRDYGYT
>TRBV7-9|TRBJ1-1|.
ASSLATTLNTEAF
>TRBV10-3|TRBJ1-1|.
AIRGEARPEAF